Each of the 9 T cell receptor beta chains below was sequenced from the same sample in a study of blood T cell repertoires in COVID-19. Data came from immunoSEQ multiplex PCR; TCRdb stores just in-frame clones and leaves some out. Altogether about 220,000 clones are present, 82% being singletons, with the ten largest covering roughly 5.5%. The sample comprised peripheral blood. Receptors originate from a woman aged 65 to 85 with COVID-19, enrolled during active disease.

This clone appeared a single time. V and J are TRBV15 and TRBJ1-6, with unresolved D. Germline V gene data show CDR1 as LNHNV and CDR2 as YYDKDF (reference sequence). V was cut by 6 bases and J by 10 bases, with 10 bases left in between. This CDR3 has 12 amino acids. This CDR3 is CATSNRESPLHF. CDR3 coding DNA: TGTGCCACCAGTAACCGGGAATCACCCCTCCACTTT. The variable domain in full, completed from reference TRBV15 and TRBJ1-6, reads DAMVIQNPRYQVTQFGKPVTLSCSQTLNHNVMYWYQQKSSQAPKLLFHYYDKDFNNEADTPDNFQSRRPNTSFCFLDIRSPGLGDTAMYLCATSNRESPLHFGNGTRLTVT.

The chain has TRBV18 and TRBJ2-1, with 7 positions matching TRBD1. The germline gives CDR1 KGHSH, CDR2 LQKENI. CDR3 length equals 15 residues. V was pared by 3 bases and J by 3 bases, with 5 bases of the junction left unmatched. CDR3 bases: TGTGCCAGCTCACCTTCCGGGACAGTCTACAATGAGCAGTTCTTC. It translates to CASSPSGTVYNEQFF.

The chain combines TRBV24-1 with TRBJ2-5; TRBD1 matches 11 bases. CDR1 KGHDR and CDR2 SFDVKD come from the germline V gene. The trim removed 7 bases at V and 4 bases at J, leaving 7 bases unmatched. The CDR3 sequence is 15 residues long. The CDR3 nucleotides read TGTGCCACCAGAAATTCCGGGACAGGGGGAGAGACCCAGTACTTC. Amino acids: CATRNSGTGGETQYF.

The rearrangement joins TRBV7-2 to TRBJ1-2, with 9 nucleotides matching TRBD1. CDR3 length equals 15 residues. V dropped 5 bases and J dropped 6; count of bases not matched to a gene: 10. In germline, CDR1 is SGHTA, CDR2 FQGNSA. CDR3 amino acids: CASSGESGQGHGYTF. The CDR3 bases are TGTGCCAGCAGCGGGGAATCGGGACAGGGACATGGCTACACCTTC.

The rearrangement uses TRBV7-2 and TRBJ1-6; TRBD1 agrees at 7 bases. The CDR3 sequence is 15 residues long. J gave up 7 bases and V 7 bases, and 10 bases lay outside the gene matches. Germline V gene lookup returns CDR1 SGHTA and CDR2 FQGNSA. The DNA of the CDR3 is TGTGCCAGCACCCCCAACAGGGGTTGGAATTCACCCCTCCACTTT. Amino acids: CASTPNRGWNSPLHF.

J is TRBJ2-3 and V is TRBV9, with D possibly TRBD2 on 6 matching bases. Germline values: CDR1 SGDLS, CDR2 YYNGEE. CDR3 length equals 15 residues. V was cut by 0 bases and J by 5 bases, with 13 bases left in between. The CDR3 region has the DNA TGTGCCAGCAGCGTAGGGGGGGTTACGGGAGATACGCAGTATTTT. Translation gives CASSVGGVTGDTQYF. Looking up the rest from reference TRBV9 and TRBJ2-3 gives the full variable domain: DSGVTQTPKHLITATGQRVTLRCSPRSGDLSVYWYQQSLDQGLQFLIQYYNGEERAKGNILERFSAQQFPDLHSELNLSSLELGDSALYFCASSVGGVTGDTQYFGPGTRLTVL.

J is TRBJ1-1 and V is TRBV30; D not certain. The germline CDR1 and CDR2 sequences are GTSNPN and SVGIG (reference sequence). Trimming pared 5 bases from V and 10 bases from J, leaving 20 bases between. This CDR3 comprises 13 residues. CDR3 region: CAWVGKRVEGAFF. The CDR3 region has the DNA TGTGCCTGGGTGGGGAAAAGGGTCGAGGGAGCTTTCTTT.

The chain employs TRBV10-3 and TRBJ1-2, with 9 bases matching TRBD1. Germline V gives CDR1 ENHRY, CDR2 SYGVKD. There are 12 residues in the CDR3. V lost 6 bases, J lost 8 bases, and 4 bases stayed unmatched. The CDR3 nucleotides read TGTGCCATCAGCGACAGGGGGAACGGCTACACCTTC. Translating it yields CAISDRGNGYTF.

CDR3: CASSDSGQGSNQPQHF. The DNA for the CDR3 is TGTGCCAGCAGTGACTCAGGGCAGGGGAGCAATCAGCCCCAGCATTTT. The chain combines TRBV6-4 with TRBJ1-5; TRBD1 might be the D (6 bases). The CDR3 loop spans 16 amino acids. Germline CDR1 reads MRHNA; CDR2 reads SNTAGT. V was trimmed by 0 bases and J by 1 base, leaving 10 bases between them.